This T cell receptor (beta chain) was recovered during a study of beta chain features in type 1 diabetes. V lost 0 bases and J lost 3, with 12 bases in between. The CDR3 extends over 16 amino acids. CDR1 and CDR2 from the germline V gene are LGHNA and YSLEER. Expressed TCRB transcripts got sequenced, as all isolated RNA was reverse transcribed. The method was immunoSEQ multiplex PCR; TCRdb's version includes in-frame clones alone and lacks a portion of them. The sample has 860,000 or so clones, 15% to 20% seen once; the top ten hold 0.02% to 0.03%. Sorted CD4+ subsets: naive, central memory, regulatory, stem cell-like memory (CD45RO/CCR7/CD25/CD127/CD95/CD27 panel).

The sequence was collected from a woman between 18 and 30 years old in good health. Sequenced material: naive CD4+ T cells from blood. This rearrangement joins TRBV4-3 to TRBJ2-4; D possibly corresponds to TRBD2 (6 bases). The DNA of the CDR3 is TGCGCCAGCAGCCAAGACGCGGGACTTTTCAAAAACATTCAGTACTTC. Protein product: CASSQDAGLFKNIQYF.